This note documents a single T cell receptor (beta chain) sequence. The antigen remains undetermined. The J segment lost 3 bases and the V segment lost 0 bases, leaving 2 bases of the junction unmatched. The CDR3 runs to 15 residues. CDR1 is SGHRS and CDR2 is YFSETQ in the germline V gene. This entry comes from a study of T cell responses to AZD1222 COVID-19 vaccine. Study results and caveats: Among vaccine-associated CD4 TCRs, coverage spanned spike, with dominance at 160-218 and 743-854.

Profiled with immunoSEQ multiplex PCR; TCRdb holds only in-frame clones, not every one. The top ten clones hold 25% to 30% of a sample with tens of thousands of clones, approximately 90% of them seen once. The input for sequencing was peripheral blood, taken 28 days after the second AZD1222 dose. The chain joins TRBV5-1 to TRBJ2-2, with 7 bases identical to TRBD2. The sequence derives from an adult who received the AZD1222 COVID-19 vaccine. The CDR3 coding sequence is TGCGCCAGCAGCTTGGTCCTAGCGGACACCGGGGAGCTGTTTTTT. Translated, it gives CASSLVLADTGELFF.